Sequencing of this T cell receptor (beta chain) was carried out in a study of blood T cell repertoires in COVID-19. Looking at the study overall: The study drew acute and convalescent COVID-19 samples from the United States, Italy and Spain. T cells, B-cell-depleted T cells, or PBMCs provided the cDNA or gDNA that served as material.

There are a few counts of this clone. Under the authors' procedure: Estimation of nucleated cell counts was performed using reference gene primer amplification. TCRdb's table, derived via immunoSEQ multiplex PCR, lists solely in-frame clones and lacks some. V, J and clone size reflect that table, while D and trimming were determined from the DNA. The repertoire has around 200,000 clones, around 85% of them found once; the top ten carry 20%. Sequencing was performed on peripheral blood. This TCR derives from a man between 65 and 85 years old with active or convalescent COVID-19.

The CDR3 coding sequence is TGCGCCAGCAGTACCGGGCCTGGGGCGCAGTTCTTC. It yields the protein CASSTGPGAQFF. The chain links TRBV10-1 to TRBJ2-1; tentative D call: TRBD1 (5 bases). There are 12 residues in the CDR3. Trimming removed 5 bases at V and 12 bases at J, with 14 bases between. Germline CDR1 is WNHNN and CDR2 is SYGVQD (reference sequence).